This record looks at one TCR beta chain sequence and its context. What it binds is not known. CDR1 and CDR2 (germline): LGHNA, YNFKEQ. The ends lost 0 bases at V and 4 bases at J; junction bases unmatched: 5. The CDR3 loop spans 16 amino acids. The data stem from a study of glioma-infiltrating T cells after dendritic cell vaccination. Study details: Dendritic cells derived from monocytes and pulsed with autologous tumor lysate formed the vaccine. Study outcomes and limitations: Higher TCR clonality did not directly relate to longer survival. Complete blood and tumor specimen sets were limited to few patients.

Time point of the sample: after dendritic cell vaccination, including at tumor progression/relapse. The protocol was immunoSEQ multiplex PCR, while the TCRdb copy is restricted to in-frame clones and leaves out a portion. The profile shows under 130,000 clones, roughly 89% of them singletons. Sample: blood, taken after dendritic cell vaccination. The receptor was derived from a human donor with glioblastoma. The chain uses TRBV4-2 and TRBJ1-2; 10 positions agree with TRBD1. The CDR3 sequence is CASSQEVTGGTYGYTF. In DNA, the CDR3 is TGTGCCAGCAGCCAAGAGGTGACAGGGGGCACCTATGGCTACACCTTC.